These T cell receptor beta chains were read from a single sample in a study of shared clonotypes between healthy human individuals. Libraries were prepared by immunoSEQ multiplex PCR; TCRdb keeps only in-frame clonotypes and omits some of them. The repertoire holds roughly 2.5 million clones, with 85% to 95% as singletons. The specimen was naive CD4+ T cells sorted from blood. These receptors originate from a man younger than 35 in good health. Each CDR3 is given without its conserved first and last residue.

V gene: TRBV27; CDR3 protein: ASRRTTNTGELF
V gene: TRBV4-3; CDR3 protein: ASSLGLADPSYEQY
V gene: TRBV6-4; CDR3 protein: ARFVGPYEQY
V gene: TRBV30; CDR3 protein: AWSLGGGGEKLF
V gene: TRBV2; CDR3 protein: ASSETPLSEAF
V gene: TRBV6-5; CDR3 protein: ASSSGALGETQY
V gene: TRBV30; CDR3 protein: AWSPAAGQTNYGYT
V gene: TRBV5-1; CDR3 protein: ASSLSGASNQPQH
V gene: TRBV6-5; CDR3 protein: ASSWGGTGAYEQY
V gene: TRBV30; CDR3 protein: AWSLTGVGQPQH
V gene: TRBV5-8; CDR3 protein: ASSSGRIQETQY
V gene: TRBV10-1; CDR3 protein: ASSETRRNTDTQY
V gene: TRBV19; CDR3 protein: ASSTFSGNTIY
V gene: TRBV10-1; CDR3 protein: ASSEARVNTGELF
V gene: TRBV19; CDR3 protein: ASSIVGTNYGYT
V gene: TRBV10-3; CDR3 protein: AISELGPRVADTQY
V gene: TRBV27; CDR3 protein: ASSPPGRGQY
V gene: TRBV27; CDR3 protein: ASSLGTQEQY
V gene: TRBV10-3; CDR3 protein: AISEAEAGEQY
V gene: TRBV7-2; CDR3 protein: ASSLIGWSTDTQY
V gene: TRBV7-2; CDR3 protein: ASSTLMPPDEQY
V gene: TRBV11-3; CDR3 protein: ASSRGGTGELF
V gene: TRBV5-1; CDR3 protein: ASSLGLENIQY
V gene: TRBV5-6; CDR3 protein: ASSFRQPTNEKLF
V gene: TRBV5-1; CDR3 protein: ATRNTWDSPLH
V gene: TRBV7-6; CDR3 protein: ASSLEAPDTQY
V gene: TRBV6-1; CDR3 protein: ASMSTGGTYEQY
V gene: TRBV29-1; CDR3 protein: SVGAGSYNEQF
V gene: TRBV6-1; CDR3 protein: ATKIQGAANYGYT
V gene: TRBV10-3; CDR3 protein: AISSRGFGYGYT
V gene: TRBV29-1; CDR3 protein: SVRRDSTNYGYT
V gene: TRBV7-9; CDR3 protein: ASSLDGTWDTQY
V gene: TRBV5-4; CDR3 protein: ASSPTGFTDTQY
V gene: TRBV19; CDR3 protein: ASSIPKGSANYGYT
V gene: TRBV6-6; CDR3 protein: ASTRTSGEVDTQY
V gene: TRBV5-1; CDR3 protein: ASSLEGSPLH
V gene: TRBV9; CDR3 protein: ASSADNPGANVLT
V gene: TRBV7-2; CDR3 protein: ASSFSGRVYNEQF
V gene: TRBV6-5; CDR3 protein: ASRRTGASTDTQY
V gene: TRBV29-1; CDR3 protein: SVADRGLTEAF
V gene: TRBV9; CDR3 protein: ASSKDRVDYEQY
V gene: TRBV7-4; CDR3 protein: ASSSRGTVGQY
V gene: TRBV6-5; CDR3 protein: ATKLGLNYGYT
V gene: TRBV11-2; CDR3 protein: ASSLEQTETQY
V gene: TRBV6-1; CDR3 protein: ASSELISGGAKNTGELF
V gene: TRBV5-1; CDR3 protein: ATAGPGQGGSGANVLT
V gene: TRBV5-6; CDR3 protein: ASSLGGRANTGELF
V gene: TRBV6-1; CDR3 protein: ASSEESFSAHSYNSPLH
V gene: TRBV9; CDR3 protein: ASSVAEAGGSETQY
V gene: TRBV7-2; CDR3 protein: ASSFLVEANYGYT
V gene: TRBV7-8; CDR3 protein: ASSLGPVGSGELF
V gene: TRBV5-1; CDR3 protein: ASSLAGDPNEKLF
V gene: TRBV28; CDR3 protein: ASSSTGLSGNTIY
V gene: TRBV10-2; CDR3 protein: ATRGLAGSTDTQY
V gene: TRBV5-1; CDR3 protein: ASSLGGLAFQETQY
V gene: TRBV7-2; CDR3 protein: ASSPFRTPTYEQY